Detailed here is one T cell receptor (beta chain). CDR3 size: 13 residues. Germline-derived CDR1 and CDR2 are SNHLY and FYNNEI. Trimming at V came to 6 bases and at J to 4 bases, leaving 3 bases not matched to a gene. The data originate from a study of blood T cell repertoires in COVID-19. In the original workflow: It was from reference gene primer amplification that nucleated cell counts were estimated. Measured with immunoSEQ multiplex PCR; TCRdb has only the in-frame clones, and not every one. V and J calls and clone size are those listed in that table; D and trimming were worked out from the DNA. The sample has approximately 90,000 clones; over 75% are singletons.

Sequencing was done on a sample of peripheral blood. The clonotype was recovered from a man aged 60 to 75 with acute or convalescent COVID-19. The rearrangement uses TRBV2 and TRBJ2-1; TRBD1 matches 7 bases. The CDR3 protein is CASRGDRYNEQFF. The CDR3 coding sequence is TGTGCCAGCAGGGGGGACAGATACAATGAGCAGTTCTTC. Looking up the rest from reference TRBV2 and TRBJ2-1 gives the full variable domain: EPEVTQTPSHQVTQMGQEVILRCVPISNHLYFYWYRQILGQKVEFLVSFYNNEISEKSEIFDDQFSVERPDGSNFTLKIRSTKLEDSAMYFCASRGDRYNEQFFGPGTRLTVL.